The rows below give T cell receptor beta chains drawn from one sample of a study of early T cells in non-severe SARS-CoV-2 infection. One entry per CDR3 protein results from TCRdb running MiXCR on the 5' RACE reads. The sample has approximately 23,000 distinct CDR3 sequences, about 4.8% seen once. Sample: whole blood. The receptors were gathered from an adult who was a healthcare worker with PCR-confirmed SARS-CoV-2 infection or an uninfected control (not recorded which). The CDR3 runs from the conserved cysteine through the conserved F or W. Fields, in order: D gene, V gene, clone size, J gene, CDR3 DNA, CDR3 protein. The D gene is left open where the match is weak. Some rows have no size entry. The others give once, few or many, or a class for an expanded clone.

d_gene: NA
v_gene: TRBV12-3/TRBV12-4
abundance: many
j_gene: TRBJ1-1
CDR3nt: TGTGCCAGCAGATGGACATCTGAAGAAGCTTTCTTT
CDR3aa: CASRWTSEEAFF

d_gene: TRBD1
v_gene: TRBV12-5
abundance: many
j_gene: TRBJ2-7
CDR3nt: TGTGCTAGTGGTTTAGCCGGGACAGGGGCCTACGAGCAGTACTTC
CDR3aa: CASGLAGTGAYEQYF

d_gene: TRBD2
v_gene: TRBV29-1
abundance: many
j_gene: TRBJ2-7
CDR3nt: TGCAGCGCCCGAGCGGGGGGTCCCTACGAGCAGTACTTC
CDR3aa: CSARAGGPYEQYF

d_gene: NA
v_gene: TRBV6-6
abundance: once
j_gene: TRBJ1-1
CDR3nt: TGTGCCAGCAGTTACGACAAGATGGGTTCTTCTGCTTTCTTT
CDR3aa: CASSYDKMGSSAFF

d_gene: TRBD1
v_gene: TRBV6-5
abundance: NA
j_gene: TRBJ1-1
CDR3nt: TGTGCCAGCAGTTCGATGGACAGGCATGGGGCTTTCTTT
CDR3aa: CASSSMDRHGAFF

d_gene: NA
v_gene: TRBV24-1
abundance: many
j_gene: TRBJ1-1
CDR3nt: TGTGCCACCAGTGACAGCCTTATCACTGAAGCTTTCTTT
CDR3aa: CATSDSLITEAFF

d_gene: NA
v_gene: TRBV7-9
abundance: many
j_gene: TRBJ2-7
CDR3nt: TGTGCCAGCAGCTCCCGGGACGGGCTGATGGAGCAGTACTTC
CDR3aa: CASSSRDGLMEQYF

d_gene: TRBD2
v_gene: TRBV2
abundance: many
j_gene: TRBJ2-7
CDR3nt: TGTGCCAGCATTTATTCTACTGGACTAGCGGGGGGTGATCAGTACTTC
CDR3aa: CASIYSTGLAGGDQYF

d_gene: NA
v_gene: TRBV10-3
abundance: many
j_gene: TRBJ2-5
CDR3nt: TGTGCCATCAGTGAGTCAAGTGCAGAGACCCAGTACTTC
CDR3aa: CAISESSAETQYF

d_gene: TRBD1
v_gene: TRBV9
abundance: NA
j_gene: TRBJ2-2
CDR3nt: TGTGTCAGCAGCGCCAAGGACAGGGGGCCGGCCGGGGAGCTGTTTTTT
CDR3aa: CVSSAKDRGPAGELFF

d_gene: TRBD1
v_gene: TRBV28
abundance: many
j_gene: TRBJ1-1
CDR3nt: TGTGCCAGCAGAGAACGGACAGGGATCACTGAAGCTTTCTTT
CDR3aa: CASRERTGITEAFF